Sequencing of this T cell receptor (beta chain) was carried out in a study of cytotoxic CD8 clonotypes in ibrutinib-treated CLL. Study summary: Recorded responses included approximately 25 partial and 2 complete; following median 68 months, approximately 14 stayed remitted and roughly twelve progressed. Once treatment had gone on for a median of about twelve months, range 6 to 36, response samples were drawn. General study findings and limits: Collection times varied between progressing and sustained-remission patients.

Germline loops: CDR1 LNHDA, CDR2 SQIVND (reference sequence). Trimming pared 11 bases from V and 2 bases from J, leaving 22 bases between. This CDR3 is built from 15 residues. This clone was found once. Its antigen remains unidentified. TCRdb's table, derived via immunoSEQ multiplex PCR, lists solely in-frame clones and lacks some. Among some 200,000 clones, just over 70% were seen once, and the ten largest hold roughly 5.9%. The receptor's source is a human donor with chronic lymphocytic leukemia. The V and J genes are TRBV19 and TRBJ2-7; D is possibly TRBD1 (5 bases). The material sequenced was PBMCs, taken after 12 months of ibrutinib treatment. The DNA of the CDR3 is TGTGCCTGCTTTAAGGGGCAGGCGCAGACCTACGAGCAGTACTTC. Protein sequence: CACFKGQAQTYEQYF.